This T cell receptor (beta chain) is from a study of shared clonotypes between healthy human individuals. Study background: Three plates each covered CD4 naive and memory; CD8 naive two, CD8 memory one.

Some clones are missing from TCRdb's copy, which holds only in-frame ones; the method was immunoSEQ multiplex PCR. The sample has a few million clones, 90% to 97% seen once. Trimming took 5 bases from V and 3 from J, leaving 10 bases between them. The germline gives CDR1 SGHAT, CDR2 FQNNGV. The CDR3 covers 14 residues. The TCR comes from a man aged 18 to 29 in good health. The genes are TRBV11-2 and TRBJ1-4, with D hard to call. What was sequenced was naive CD4+ T cells sorted from blood. Subset indicated: CD45RA+ positively selected. The DNA for the CDR3 is TGTGCCAGCAGCGTTTCGGGATCTAATGAAAAACTGTTTTTT. Translation gives CASSVSGSNEKLFF.